A selection of T cell receptor beta chains follows, all from one sample in a study of T cell responses to AZD1222 COVID-19 vaccine. This table comes from immunoSEQ multiplex PCR, and its TCRdb copy is limited to in-frame clones, with some not included. The data contain about 79,000 clones, under 95% of them singletons. The sequences come from peripheral blood, collected on day 0 of MenACWY control vaccination. These receptors were taken from an adult in good health. The CDR3 runs from the conserved cysteine through the conserved F or W. D genes are given only for firm matches.

CDR3 DNA	CDR3 protein	D gene	V gene	J gene	CDR3 length
TGCAGCGTTGTCCCAAACGACCGTTACAATGAGCAGTTCTTC	CSVVPNDRYNEQFF	.	TRBV29-1	TRBJ2-1	14
TGTGCCAGCAGTTACTCGATTGAGACGGACGAGCAGTACTTC	CASSYSIETDEQYF	.	TRBV6-5	TRBJ2-7	14
TGTGCCAGCTCACTCGGTGTGGGCGGAACAGATACGCAGTATTTT	CASSLGVGGTDTQYF	.	TRBV18	TRBJ2-3	15
TGTGCCGTAACTGGCGGGGGAGAGGATTCACCCCTCCACTTT	CAVTGGGEDSPLHF	.	TRBV30	TRBJ1-6	14
TGTGCCAGCAGCTTAGGGACCTCCATCTGGGGGCAGTACTTC	CASSLGTSIWGQYF	.	TRBV7-2	TRBJ2-7	14
TGTGCCAGCAGCCGGGTCCCACCCGACCGCTACGAGCAGTACTTC	CASSRVPPDRYEQYF	.	TRBV27	TRBJ2-7	15
TGCGCCAGCAGCTCTTCGGGACAGGGGGCAACTAATGAAAAACTGTTTTTT	CASSSSGQGATNEKLFF	TRBD1	TRBV5-1	TRBJ1-4	17
TGTGCCAGCAGCGCAAGGACAGGGGGGTACGAGCAGTACTTC	CASSARTGGYEQYF	TRBD1	TRBV2	TRBJ2-7	14
TGTGCCAGCAGCGGGAGCCGGGACATGAACACTGAAGCTTTCTTT	CASSGSRDMNTEAFF	.	TRBV11-1	TRBJ1-1	15
TGTGCCAGCAGTTACGTACAGGGGGCGGACCCAGCACTGTTTTTT	CASSYVQGADPALFF	TRBD1	TRBV6-5	TRBJ1-4	15
TGCGCCAGCAGCTTAAACAGGGGGTTCACTGAAGCTTTCTTT	CASSLNRGFTEAFF	TRBD1	TRBV5-1	TRBJ1-1	14
TGTGCCAGTAGCCGGGGTAGAAGTTGGGAAGCTGCTAATGAAAAACTGTTTTTT	CASSRGRSWEAANEKLFF	.	TRBV19	TRBJ1-4	18
TGTGCCAGCAGCTCGGGACCTTACGATACGCAGTATTTT	CASSSGPYDTQYF	.	TRBV6-5	TRBJ2-3	13
TGCAGCGTTGAGCGCCCGGGACAGGCAAACACTGAAGCTTTCTTT	CSVERPGQANTEAFF	TRBD1	TRBV29-1	TRBJ1-1	15
TGTGCCAGCAGTTACAAGGGTAGTTCCTATGGCTACACCTTC	CASSYKGSSYGYTF	.	TRBV6-2/TRBV6-3	TRBJ1-2	14
TGTGCCAGCAGGGGGGACAACCGAATATTGGGTACGCAGTATTTT	CASRGDNRILGTQYF	.	TRBV2	TRBJ2-3	15